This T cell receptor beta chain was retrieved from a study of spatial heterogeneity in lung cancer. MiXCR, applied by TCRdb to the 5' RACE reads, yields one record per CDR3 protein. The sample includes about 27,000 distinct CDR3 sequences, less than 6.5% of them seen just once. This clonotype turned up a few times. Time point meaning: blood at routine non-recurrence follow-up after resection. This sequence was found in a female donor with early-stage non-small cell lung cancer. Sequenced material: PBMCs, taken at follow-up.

CDR3 in amino acids: CASSLGGAAGANVLTF. The DNA of the CDR3 is TGTGCCAGCAGCTTAGGCGGGGCCGCTGGGGCCAACGTCCTGACTTTC. This chain connects TRBV2 to TRBJ2-6, with D possibly TRBD2 on 6 matching bases. The CDR3 runs to 16 residues. The V end was cut by 6 bases, the J end by 2 bases, with 14 bases between. In germline, CDR1 is SNHLY, CDR2 FYNNEI.